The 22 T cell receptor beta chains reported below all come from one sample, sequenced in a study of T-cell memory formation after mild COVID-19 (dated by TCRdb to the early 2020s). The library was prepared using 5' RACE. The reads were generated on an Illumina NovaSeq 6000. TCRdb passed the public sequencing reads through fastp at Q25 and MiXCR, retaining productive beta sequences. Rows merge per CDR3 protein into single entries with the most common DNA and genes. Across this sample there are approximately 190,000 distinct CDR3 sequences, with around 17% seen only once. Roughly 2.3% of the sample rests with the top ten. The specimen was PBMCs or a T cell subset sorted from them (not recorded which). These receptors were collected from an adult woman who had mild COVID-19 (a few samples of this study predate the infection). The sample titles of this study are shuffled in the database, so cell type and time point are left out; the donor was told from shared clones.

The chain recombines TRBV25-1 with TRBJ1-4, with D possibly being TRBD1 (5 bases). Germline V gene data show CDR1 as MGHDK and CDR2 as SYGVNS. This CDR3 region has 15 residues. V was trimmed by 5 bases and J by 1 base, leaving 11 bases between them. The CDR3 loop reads CASSLPQGTNEKLFF. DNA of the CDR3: TGTGCCAGCAGTCTTCCGCAGGGAACTAATGAAAAACTGTTTTTT.

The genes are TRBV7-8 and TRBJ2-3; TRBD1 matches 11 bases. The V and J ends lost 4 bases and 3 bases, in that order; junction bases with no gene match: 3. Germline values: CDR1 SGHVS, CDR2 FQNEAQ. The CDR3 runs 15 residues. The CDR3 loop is CASSWDRGSTDTQYF. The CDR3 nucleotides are TGTGCCAGCAGCTGGGACAGGGGGTCGACAGATACGCAGTATTTT. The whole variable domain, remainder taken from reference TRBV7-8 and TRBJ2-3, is GAGVSQSPRYKVAKRGQDVALRCDPISGHVSLFWYQQALGQGPEFLTYFQNEAQLDKSGLPSDRFFAERPEGSVSTLKIQRTQQEDSAVYLCASSWDRGSTDTQYFGPGTRLTVL.

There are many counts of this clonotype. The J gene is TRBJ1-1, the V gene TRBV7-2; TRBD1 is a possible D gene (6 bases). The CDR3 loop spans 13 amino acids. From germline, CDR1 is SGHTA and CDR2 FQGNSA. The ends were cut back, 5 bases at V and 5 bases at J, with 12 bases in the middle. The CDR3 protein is CASSRGAPTEAFF. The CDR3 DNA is TGTGCCAGCAGCCGGGGGGCGCCGACTGAAGCTTTCTTT.

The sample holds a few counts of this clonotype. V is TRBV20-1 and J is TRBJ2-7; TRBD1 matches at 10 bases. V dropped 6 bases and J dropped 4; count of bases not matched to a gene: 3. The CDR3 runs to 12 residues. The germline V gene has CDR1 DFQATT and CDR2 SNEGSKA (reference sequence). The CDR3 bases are TGCAGTGCCGGGACAGGGGATTACGAGCAGTACTTC. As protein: CSAGTGDYEQYF.

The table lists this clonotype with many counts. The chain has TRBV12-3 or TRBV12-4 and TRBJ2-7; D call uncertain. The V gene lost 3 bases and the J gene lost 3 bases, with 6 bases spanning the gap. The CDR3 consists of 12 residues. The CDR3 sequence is CASSFDRYEQYF. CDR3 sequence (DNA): TGTGCCAGCAGTTTCGATCGCTACGAGCAGTACTTC.

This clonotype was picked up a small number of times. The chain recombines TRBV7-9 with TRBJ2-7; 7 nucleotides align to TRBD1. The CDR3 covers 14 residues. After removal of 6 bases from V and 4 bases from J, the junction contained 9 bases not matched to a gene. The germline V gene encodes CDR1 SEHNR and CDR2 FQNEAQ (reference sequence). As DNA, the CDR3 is TGTGCCAGCAGTTTACAGGGGATCGGTTACGAGCAGTACTTC. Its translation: CASSLQGIGYEQYF.

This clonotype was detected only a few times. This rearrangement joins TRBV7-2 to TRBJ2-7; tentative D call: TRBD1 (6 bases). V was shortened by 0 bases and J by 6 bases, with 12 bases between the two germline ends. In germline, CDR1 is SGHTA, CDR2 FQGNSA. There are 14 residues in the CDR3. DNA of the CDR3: TGTGCCAGCAGCTTAGCGGCTTCAGGGGCCGAGCAGTACTTC. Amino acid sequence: CASSLAASGAEQYF.

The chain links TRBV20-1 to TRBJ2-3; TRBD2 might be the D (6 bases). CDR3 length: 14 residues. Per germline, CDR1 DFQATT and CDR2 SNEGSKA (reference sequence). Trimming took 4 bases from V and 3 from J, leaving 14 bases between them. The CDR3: CSATTLRETDTQYF. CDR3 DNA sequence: TGCAGTGCTACTACCCTTCGGGAGACAGATACGCAGTATTTT.

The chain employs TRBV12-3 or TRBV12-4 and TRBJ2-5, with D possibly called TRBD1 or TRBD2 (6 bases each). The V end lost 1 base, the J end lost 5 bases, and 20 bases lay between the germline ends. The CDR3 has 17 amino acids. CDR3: CASSLGRRGRGPETQYF. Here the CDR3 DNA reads TGTGCCAGCAGTTTAGGGCGGCGGGGACGGGGGCCGGAGACCCAGTACTTC.

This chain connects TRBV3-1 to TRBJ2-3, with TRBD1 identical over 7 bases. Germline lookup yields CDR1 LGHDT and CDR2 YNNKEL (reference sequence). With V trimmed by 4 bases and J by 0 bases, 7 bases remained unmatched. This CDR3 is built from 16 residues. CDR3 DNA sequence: TGTGCCAGCAGCCGAGGGACAGCTCATAGCACAGATACGCAGTATTTT. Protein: CASSRGTAHSTDTQYF.

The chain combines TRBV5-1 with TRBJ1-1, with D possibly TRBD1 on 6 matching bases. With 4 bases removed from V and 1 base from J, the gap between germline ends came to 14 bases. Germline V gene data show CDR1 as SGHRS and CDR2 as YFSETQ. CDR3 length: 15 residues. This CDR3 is CASSPGAWGNTEAFF. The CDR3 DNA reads TGCGCCAGCAGCCCGGGGGCGTGGGGGAACACTGAAGCTTTCTTT.

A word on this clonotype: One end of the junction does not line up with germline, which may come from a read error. CDR3 sequence reads: CASSLTSGVTDTQYF. The CDR3 DNA reads TGTGCCAGCAGCCTAACTAGCGGGGTTACAGATACGCAGTATTTT. V is TRBV7-3 and J is TRBJ2-3; 10 nucleotides align to TRBD2. This CDR3 is built from 15 residues. Germline CDR1 SGHTA, CDR2 FQGTGA.

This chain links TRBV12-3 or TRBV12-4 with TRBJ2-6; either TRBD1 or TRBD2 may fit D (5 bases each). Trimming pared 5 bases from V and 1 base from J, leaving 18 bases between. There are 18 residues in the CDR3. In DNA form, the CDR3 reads TGTGCCAGCAGTGTCCGAGGGGTGTCGACGTCTGGGGCCAACGTCCTGACTTTC. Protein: CASSVRGVSTSGANVLTF.

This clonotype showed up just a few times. CDR3 protein: CATRQGASTDTQYF. The CDR3 nucleotides are TGTGCCACCCGACAGGGGGCGAGCACAGATACGCAGTATTTT. The chain uses TRBV19 and TRBJ2-3; 10 positions agree with TRBD1. CDR3 length: 14 amino acids. With V trimmed by 10 bases and J by 0 bases, 4 bases remained unmatched. Germline V CDR1 and CDR2: LNHDA, SQIVND (reference sequence).

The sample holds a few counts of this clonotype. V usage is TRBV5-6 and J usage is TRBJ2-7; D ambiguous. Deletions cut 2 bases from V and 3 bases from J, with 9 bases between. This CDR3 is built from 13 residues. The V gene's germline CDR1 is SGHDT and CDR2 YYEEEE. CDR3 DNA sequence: TGTGCCAGCAGCTTTGCAGGAAACTACGAGCAGTACTTC. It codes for CASSFAGNYEQYF. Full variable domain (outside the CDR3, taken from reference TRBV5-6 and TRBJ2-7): DAGVTQSPTHLIKTRGQQVTLRCSPKSGHDTVSWYQQALGQGPQFIFQYYEEEERQRGNFPDRFSGHQFPNYSSELNVNALLLGDSALYLCASSFAGNYEQYFGPGTRLTVT.

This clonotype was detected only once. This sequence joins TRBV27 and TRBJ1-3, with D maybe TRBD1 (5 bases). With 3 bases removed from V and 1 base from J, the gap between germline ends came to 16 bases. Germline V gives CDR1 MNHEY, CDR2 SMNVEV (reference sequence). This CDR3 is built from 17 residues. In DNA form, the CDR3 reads TGTGCCAGCAGTTTGCTCACCCCAGGGAATTCTGGAAACACCATATATTTT. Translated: CASSLLTPGNSGNTIYF.

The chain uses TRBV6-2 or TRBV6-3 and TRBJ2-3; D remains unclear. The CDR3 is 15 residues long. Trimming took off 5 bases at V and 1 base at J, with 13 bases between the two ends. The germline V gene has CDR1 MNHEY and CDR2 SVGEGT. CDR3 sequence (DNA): TGTGCCAGCAGTCGAGACCAGGTTGGCACAGATACGCAGTATTTT. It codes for CASSRDQVGTDTQYF.

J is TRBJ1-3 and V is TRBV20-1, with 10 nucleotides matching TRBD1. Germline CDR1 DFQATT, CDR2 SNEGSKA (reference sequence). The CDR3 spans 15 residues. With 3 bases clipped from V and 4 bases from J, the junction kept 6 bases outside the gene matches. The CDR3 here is CSASQGQGYGNTIYF. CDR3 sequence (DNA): TGCAGTGCTAGCCAGGGACAGGGGTACGGAAACACCATATATTTT.

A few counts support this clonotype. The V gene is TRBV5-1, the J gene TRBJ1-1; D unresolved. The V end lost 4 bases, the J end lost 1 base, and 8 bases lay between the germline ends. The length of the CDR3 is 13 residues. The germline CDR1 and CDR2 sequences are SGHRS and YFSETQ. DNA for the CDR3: TGCGCCAGCAGCGAGTTTCAGAACACTGAAGCTTTCTTT. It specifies CASSEFQNTEAFF.

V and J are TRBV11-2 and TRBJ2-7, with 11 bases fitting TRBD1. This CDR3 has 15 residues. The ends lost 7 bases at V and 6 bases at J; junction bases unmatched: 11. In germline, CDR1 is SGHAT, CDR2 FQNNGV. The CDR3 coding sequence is TGTGCCAGCACCGGTCAGCGGACAGGGGGCTTCGAGCAGTACTTC. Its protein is CASTGQRTGGFEQYF.

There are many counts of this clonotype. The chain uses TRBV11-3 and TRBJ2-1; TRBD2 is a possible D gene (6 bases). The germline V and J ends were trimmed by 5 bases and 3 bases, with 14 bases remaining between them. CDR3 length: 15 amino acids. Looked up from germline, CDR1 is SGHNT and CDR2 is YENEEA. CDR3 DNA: TGTGCCAGCAGCCCGTCGGGGGATCTCTACAATGAGCAGTTCTTC. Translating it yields CASSPSGDLYNEQFF.

The CDR3 bases are TGCAGTGCTAGCCGGACAGGGGGCAGCAATCAGCCCCAGCATTTT. Residues: CSASRTGGSNQPQHF. The chain recombines TRBV20-1 with TRBJ1-5; 11 bases map to TRBD1. The CDR3 totals 15 residues. Germline assignment: CDR1 DFQATT and CDR2 SNEGSKA (reference sequence). Losses at the gene ends were 3 bases for V and 1 base for J; bases not matched to a gene: 2.